Listed below are T cell receptor beta chains from one sample, sequenced in a study of T cell responses to AZD1222 COVID-19 vaccine. This table comes from immunoSEQ multiplex PCR, and its TCRdb copy is limited to in-frame clones, with some not included. In the table there are 85,000 to 90,000 clones, approximately 85% of which are singletons. The source was peripheral blood, collected on day 0 of AZD1222 vaccination. Every receptor here comes from an adult in good health. Each CDR3 is given with its conserved first and last residue. The D gene is left open where the match is weak. The size of a clone is reported for some rows only, either as once, few or many, or as a class for expanded clones.

TRBV6-2/TRBV6-3	TRBJ2-3	NA	NA	TGTGCCAGCAGTTACAGCAGGGGTATGAGCACAGATACGCAGTATTTT	CASSYSRGMSTDTQYF
TRBV7-9	TRBJ1-5	NA	TRBD1	TGTGCCAGCAGCTTAACAGGGGTTGGTCAGCCCCAGCATTTT	CASSLTGVGQPQHF
TRBV5-1	TRBJ2-3	NA	NA	TGCGCCAGCAGCTTGGATGGCGCTAGCACAGATACGCAGTATTTT	CASSLDGASTDTQYF
TRBV28	TRBJ1-1	NA	NA	TGTGCCGGGGCTTCAGGGGCCTTGAACACTGAAGCTTTCTTT	CAGASGALNTEAFF
TRBV10-3	TRBJ1-5	NA	NA	TGTGCCATCAGTGAGTCAACAGGGCAGCCCCAGCATTTT	CAISESTGQPQHF
TRBV30	TRBJ1-2	NA	NA	TGTGCCTGGAGTCCGGGGTATGACTATGGCTACACCTTC	CAWSPGYDYGYTF
TRBV6-5	TRBJ1-1	NA	NA	TGTGCCAGCAGTTATCGCCCGGACAGTCAGAACACTGAAGCTTTCTTT	CASSYRPDSQNTEAFF
TRBV14	TRBJ1-6	few	NA	TGTGCCAGCAGCTCCCTGGGCATAAATAATTCACCCCTCCACTTT	CASSSLGINNSPLHF
TRBV2	TRBJ1-5	NA	NA	TGTGCCAGCAGTAGGACGCAGAATCAGCCCCAGCATTTT	CASSRTQNQPQHF
TRBV6-5	TRBJ1-3	NA	NA	TGTGCCAGCTTTGGGGTTGGAAACACCATATATTTT	CASFGVGNTIYF
TRBV25-1	TRBJ2-3	NA	TRBD2	TGTGCCAGCAGTGAAGAGGTAGCGGGAGGATGTTTT	CASSEEVAGGCF
TRBV25-1	TRBJ1-2	NA	NA	TGTGCCAGCAGTGAGGGAGGTACCAACTATGGCTACACCTTC	CASSEGGTNYGYTF
TRBV7-7	TRBJ2-1	NA	NA	TGTGCCAGCAGCCTCGGACAGTACAATGAGCAGTTCTTC	CASSLGQYNEQFF
TRBV9	TRBJ2-2	NA	NA	TGTGCCAGCAGCCCCAGCCGGATGATCCCCGGGGAGCTGTTTTTT	CASSPSRMIPGELFF
TRBV29-1	TRBJ2-1	once	NA	TGCAGCGTTGAAAGAAGTTTAGGGGCCAATGAGCAGTTCTTC	CSVERSLGANEQFF
TRBV6-1	TRBJ2-5	once	TRBD2	TGTGCCAGCAGTGGCCCGGGACTAGCGATTTCTAACCCCCAAGAGACCCAGTACTTC	CASSGPGLAISNPQETQYF
TRBV28	TRBJ2-7	NA	TRBD2	TGTGCCAGCAGTTCAACCGAGGGACTAGCGGGAGTCTTGGAGCAGTACTTC	CASSSTEGLAGVLEQYF
TRBV9	TRBJ2-1	NA	NA	TGTGCCAGCAGCGTAGCTTCGGGGAGTAACAATGAGCAGTTCTTC	CASSVASGSNNEQFF
TRBV19	TRBJ1-5	NA	NA	TGTGCCAGTAGTCGCGACCACAGCAATCAGCCCCAGCATTTT	CASSRDHSNQPQHF
TRBV7-2	TRBJ1-1	NA	NA	TGTGCCAGCAGCCCAACTCGAGGGGGGAACACTGAAGCTTTCTTT	CASSPTRGGNTEAFF
TRBV3-1/TRBV3-2	TRBJ2-3	NA	TRBD2	TGTGCCAGCAAGACTAGCGGGAGCAGAGATACGCAGTATTTT	CASKTSGSRDTQYF
TRBV5-4	TRBJ2-7	NA	NA	TGTGCCAGCAGCTTTACGGCGACCTACGAGCAGTACTTC	CASSFTATYEQYF
TRBV28	TRBJ2-7	NA	NA	TGTGCCAGTGGGAGGGGGAGCCCCTACGAGCAGTACTTC	CASGRGSPYEQYF
TRBV11-2	TRBJ2-1	few	TRBD2	TGTGCCAGCAGCCTACTAGGGAGGGGAAGACTAGGCTACAATGAGCAGTTCTTC	CASSLLGRGRLGYNEQFF
TRBV4-3	TRBJ2-1	NA	NA	TGCGCCAGCAGCCAAGACCGGGGTAGCGGTCCGGCAAATGAGCAGTTCTTC	CASSQDRGSGPANEQFF
TRBV7-2	TRBJ1-1	NA	NA	TGTGCCAGCAGCTTAGGGGGGAGTCGGCCTGAAGCTTTCTTT	CASSLGGSRPEAFF
TRBV6-5	TRBJ2-1	NA	TRBD2	TGTGCCAGCAGTCGGACTAGCGGGAGGCACAATGAGCAGTTCTTC	CASSRTSGRHNEQFF
TRBV9	TRBJ2-3	NA	TRBD2	TGTGCCAGCAGCGTAGGGGGGACTAGCGGGACAGATACGCAGTATTTT	CASSVGGTSGTDTQYF
TRBV6-4	TRBJ2-3	few	TRBD1	TGTGCCAGCAGTGACTCGTCGAGCATAACAGGGGGGGATACGCAGTATTTT	CASSDSSSITGGDTQYF
TRBV6-1	TRBJ2-3	NA	TRBD2	TGTGCCAGCAGTGGGCAGGGATCTAGCGGGTTTTTCACAGATACGCAGTATTTT	CASSGQGSSGFFTDTQYF
TRBV27	TRBJ1-6	NA	NA	TGTGCCAGCAGTCTCAGGGAATATTCACCCCTCCACTTT	CASSLREYSPLHF
TRBV7-2	TRBJ1-2	NA	TRBD1	TGTGCCAGCAGCTCCGGGACAGGACTTCGTTTGTATGGCTACACCTTC	CASSSGTGLRLYGYTF
TRBV5-1	TRBJ2-1	NA	NA	TGCGCCAGCCGTACACAGGGCCCAGGTAATGAGCAGTTCTTC	CASRTQGPGNEQFF
TRBV9	TRBJ2-7	NA	NA	TGTGCCAGCAGCCCAGAGGACAGAAACCCCTACGAGCAGTACTTC	CASSPEDRNPYEQYF
TRBV27	TRBJ2-1	NA	NA	TGTGCCAGCAGTTTATCGCAGGGTGTGGGGCGTGAGCAGTTCTTC	CASSLSQGVGREQFF
TRBV2	TRBJ2-7	NA	NA	TGTGCCAGCAGTGAAGAGGAGATAACCTCCTACGAGCAGTACTTC	CASSEEEITSYEQYF
TRBV4-2	TRBJ1-5	NA	NA	TGTGCCAGCAGCCAAAAGAGGGAAGGTAGTCAGCCCCAGCATTTT	CASSQKREGSQPQHF
TRBV30	TRBJ2-7	NA	NA	TGTGCCTGGCGACCCCAGGCCATCTCCTACGAGCAGTACTTC	CAWRPQAISYEQYF
TRBV5-4	TRBJ2-1	NA	TRBD2	TGTGCCAGCAGCTTGGTTATAGCGGGAGCTATGTCCTACAATGAGCAGTTCTTC	CASSLVIAGAMSYNEQFF
TRBV10-3	TRBJ2-3	NA	NA	TGTGCCATCAGTGCCCCGAAGGAGGGGCCCACAGATACGCAGTATTTT	CAISAPKEGPTDTQYF
TRBV7-3	TRBJ1-1	NA	TRBD1	TGTGCCAGCAGCTCGCCAGGGGGCGAAGCTTTCTTT	CASSSPGGEAFF
TRBV19	TRBJ2-1	NA	NA	TGTGCCAGTAGTATACTTAATGAGCAGTTCTTC	CASSILNEQFF
TRBV6-5	TRBJ2-2	NA	NA	TGTGCCAGCAGTCAGCCGGTGTGGACCGGGGAGCTGTTTTTT	CASSQPVWTGELFF
TRBV5-4	TRBJ2-2	NA	NA	TGTGCCAGCAGCACAATAGCGGAGAACACCGGGGAGCTGTTTTTT	CASSTIAENTGELFF
TRBV19	TRBJ2-2	once	NA	TGTGCCAGTAGTATAGGGGCAGGGATCACCGGGGAGCTGTTTTTT	CASSIGAGITGELFF
TRBV12-5	TRBJ1-3	NA	NA	TGTGCTAGTGGTTTGGTACGAGATGGGGAAACCCGTCTGGGGGGAACCATATATTTT	CASGLVRDGETRLGGTIYF
TRBV14	TRBJ1-3	NA	NA	TGTGCCAGCAGCCACGTCATGTCTGGAAACACCATATATTTT	CASSHVMSGNTIYF
TRBV4-1	TRBJ1-3	once	NA	TGCGCCAGCAGCCCTCCCTCTGGAAACACCATATATTTT	CASSPPSGNTIYF
TRBV13	TRBJ2-2	NA	TRBD2	TGTGCCAGCAGCATCGGACTAGTCGGCACCGGGGAGCTGTTTTTT	CASSIGLVGTGELFF
TRBV7-9	TRBJ1-1	NA	TRBD1	TGTGCCAGCACCCAGGGGGCCGGGACTGAAGCTTTCTTT	CASTQGAGTEAFF
TRBV7-2	TRBJ1-1	NA	NA	TGTGCCAGCAGCTTAGAATTGAACACTGAAGCTTTCTTT	CASSLELNTEAFF
TRBV27	TRBJ1-4	NA	TRBD1	TGTGCCAGCAGTTCGGACAGGGTCAATGAAAAACTGTTTTTT	CASSSDRVNEKLFF
TRBV28	TRBJ2-7	NA	TRBD2	TGTGCCAGCAGTCGGACTAGCGGGGTCCCCTACGAGCAGTACTTC	CASSRTSGVPYEQYF